A selection of T cell receptor beta chains follows, all from one sample in a study of cytomegalovirus exposure and HLA in healthy donors. The protocol was immunoSEQ multiplex PCR, while the TCRdb copy is restricted to in-frame clones and leaves out a portion. The sample consists of over 120,000 clones, roughly four fifths of them appearing once. Material: PBMCs. These receptors originate from a man younger than 40 in good health and CMV-seropositive. Each CDR3 is given without its conserved first and last residue. Fields, in order: V gene, J gene, clone size, CDR3 protein. Some rows mark clone size as missing; the rest say once, few, many or name a class of expanded clone.

V: TRBV19; J: TRBJ2-5; size: -; CDR3: ASSIEREWGETQY
V: TRBV11-3; J: TRBJ2-5; size: -; CDR3: ASSTDRLQETQY
V: TRBV19; J: TRBJ2-1; size: -; CDR3: ASTSGGTYNEQF
V: TRBV29-1; J: TRBJ2-7; size: -; CDR3: SVVTQTSYEQY
V: TRBV18; J: TRBJ2-2; size: once; CDR3: ASSPRTGTNTGELF
V: TRBV7-8; J: TRBJ2-5; size: -; CDR3: ASSGGQGKETQY
V: TRBV19; J: TRBJ1-5; size: -; CDR3: ASSVQGSGTGLNQPQH
V: TRBV19; J: TRBJ2-1; size: -; CDR3: ASSIDWAKAVYEQF
V: TRBV18; J: TRBJ1-2; size: -; CDR3: ASSPPSQGANGYT
V: TRBV6-6; J: TRBJ1-5; size: -; CDR3: ASSGTGGRDNQPQH
V: TRBV14; J: TRBJ2-4; size: once; CDR3: ASRPTGAKNIQY
V: TRBV30; J: TRBJ1-5; size: -; CDR3: AWSEQGHQPQH
V: TRBV6-5; J: TRBJ1-1; size: -; CDR3: ASSYGQGLEAF
V: TRBV10-3; J: TRBJ2-4; size: -; CDR3: AISESIGGGIQY
V: TRBV5-4; J: TRBJ2-7; size: -; CDR3: ASSWALKPHEQY
V: TRBV7-6; J: TRBJ1-5; size: -; CDR3: ASSLEQGSQPQH
V: TRBV2; J: TRBJ2-2; size: -; CDR3: ASRELAPANTGELF
V: TRBV28; J: TRBJ2-7; size: -; CDR3: ASRTFGDSPYEQY
V: TRBV2; J: TRBJ1-1; size: few; CDR3: ASRISWTGNTEAF
V: TRBV5-1; J: TRBJ2-3; size: once; CDR3: ASSWVGASTDTQY
V: TRBV5-4; J: TRBJ1-2; size: -; CDR3: ASTGQAGGYT
V: TRBV27; J: TRBJ2-5; size: -; CDR3: ASRALIQETQY
V: TRBV27; J: TRBJ2-7; size: -; CDR3: ASSFPHRQGRAYEQY
V: TRBV18; J: TRBJ2-7; size: -; CDR3: ASSPGAGQGFEQY
V: TRBV4-1; J: TRBJ2-5; size: once; CDR3: ASTLQWDRGRGQY
V: TRBV5-6; J: TRBJ1-1; size: -; CDR3: ASTAGDRGRADTEAF
V: TRBV15; J: TRBJ2-1; size: -; CDR3: ATSRDWDREF
V: TRBV5-4; J: TRBJ2-1; size: -; CDR3: ASSSSSGSSYNEQF
V: TRBV2; J: TRBJ2-5; size: -; CDR3: ASSEGSSGGVQETQY
V: TRBV6-6; J: TRBJ2-2; size: -; CDR3: ASSYLTSWDTGELF
V: TRBV19; J: TRBJ2-1; size: -; CDR3: ASSIGTSNNEQF
V: TRBV9; J: TRBJ1-2; size: -; CDR3: ASSVYDRPDGYT
V: TRBV7-2; J: TRBJ1-1; size: -; CDR3: ASSLELENTEAF
V: TRBV7-2; J: TRBJ1-2; size: once; CDR3: ASSLVSRDRANYGYT
V: TRBV5-5; J: -; size: -; CDR3: ASSFRQGTSHEQY
V: TRBV28; J: TRBJ2-7; size: -; CDR3: ASSLMGAAGQY
V: TRBV28; J: TRBJ2-6; size: -; CDR3: ASVPGGWTGANVLT
V: TRBV2; J: TRBJ1-4; size: -; CDR3: ASSLRQGINEKLF
V: TRBV18; J: TRBJ2-7; size: -; CDR3: ASSVSAPGTSGVGYEQY
V: TRBV5-1; J: TRBJ2-1; size: -; CDR3: ASSLGSSGPGEQF
V: TRBV9; J: TRBJ2-3; size: few; CDR3: ASSVSSSPSGTQY
V: TRBV6-1; J: TRBJ2-7; size: once; CDR3: ASVSQGSYEQY
V: TRBV9; J: TRBJ2-1; size: -; CDR3: ASSVLTSGNNEQF
V: TRBV7-9; J: TRBJ2-7; size: once; CDR3: ASSSGQGFYEQY
V: TRBV21-1; J: TRBJ2-7; size: -; CDR3: ASSRGTSGKTYEQY
V: TRBV7-7; J: TRBJ2-7; size: -; CDR3: ASSRGTPGEQY
V: TRBV6-1; J: TRBJ1-5; size: -; CDR3: ASSLYGDQPQH
V: TRBV2; J: TRBJ2-3; size: -; CDR3: ASSEVVSTDTQY
V: TRBV28; J: TRBJ2-3; size: -; CDR3: ASSFARLAGGRSDTQY
V: TRBV6-1; J: TRBJ2-5; size: -; CDR3: ASSGLPGAQETQY
V: TRBV2; J: TRBJ2-5; size: -; CDR3: ASTVSSHQETQY
V: TRBV7-9; J: TRBJ1-2; size: -; CDR3: ASSSTGAYGYT
V: TRBV9; J: TRBJ2-1; size: -; CDR3: ASSPPGGSNEQF
V: TRBV6-6; J: TRBJ1-5; size: -; CDR3: ASSYGAVNQPQH
V: TRBV5-4; J: TRBJ2-1; size: -; CDR3: ASGISGGQYNEQF
V: TRBV4-1; J: TRBJ1-6; size: -; CDR3: ASSQVGGRGNNSPLH
V: TRBV19; J: TRBJ2-7; size: -; CDR3: ASSISTGGIYEQY